This TCR beta chain stems from a study of persistence of HIV-infected CD4 T cells. Study-level background: Multiple blood draws of up to about 200 mL, except a couple of donors with single leukapheresis. Whole-study findings and limits: Degenerate expanded CDR3beta sequences were enriched among CMV- and Gag-responding cells. TCR oligoclonality correlated with proviral oligoclonality in the same sorted populations.

The immunoSEQ assay was version 4, run in survey mode. Some clones are missing from TCRdb's copy, which holds only in-frame ones; the method was immunoSEQ multiplex PCR. Of about 37,000 clones listed, 65% to 85% are singletons. Lysates of CMV-infected fibroblasts at around 9.8 ug/mL stimulated these cells. CD40L-negative CD69-negative CD45RO-high memory CD4+ T cells were sorted as populations depleted of antigen-responding cells. For around 19 hours, CD8-depleted PBMCs received anti-CD28/CD49d costimulation, a CD40-blocking antibody and enfuvirtide. V was cut by 6 bases and J by 0 bases, with 6 bases left in between. Germline values: CDR1 MDHEN, CDR2 SYDVKM. The CDR3 contains 14 residues. On this clone: The target antigen is unknown.

The receptor's source is an adult man with HIV who was CMV-seropositive. The input for sequencing was CD4+ T cells sorted from PBMCs after approximately 20-hour stimulation, taken from a patient who received antiretroviral therapy. This chain links TRBV28 with TRBJ2-6; D not certain. CDR3 nucleotide sequence: TGTGCCAGCAGAAGGATCTCTGGGGCCAACGTCCTGACTTTC. This translates into CASRRISGANVLTF.